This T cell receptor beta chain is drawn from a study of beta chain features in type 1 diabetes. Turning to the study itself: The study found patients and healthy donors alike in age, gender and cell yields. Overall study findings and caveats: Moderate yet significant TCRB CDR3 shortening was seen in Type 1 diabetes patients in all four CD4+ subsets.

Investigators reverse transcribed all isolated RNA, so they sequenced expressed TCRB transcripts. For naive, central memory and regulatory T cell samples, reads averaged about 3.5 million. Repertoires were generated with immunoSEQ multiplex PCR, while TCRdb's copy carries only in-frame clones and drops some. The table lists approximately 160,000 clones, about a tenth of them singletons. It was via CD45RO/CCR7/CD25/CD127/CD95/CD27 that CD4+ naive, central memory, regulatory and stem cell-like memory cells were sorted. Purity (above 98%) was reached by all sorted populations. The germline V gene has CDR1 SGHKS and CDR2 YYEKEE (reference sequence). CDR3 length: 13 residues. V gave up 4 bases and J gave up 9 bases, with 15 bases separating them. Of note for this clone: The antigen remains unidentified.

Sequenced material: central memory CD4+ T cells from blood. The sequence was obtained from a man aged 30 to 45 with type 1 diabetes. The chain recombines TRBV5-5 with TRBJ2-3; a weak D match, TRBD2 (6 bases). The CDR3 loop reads CASSQGLTETQYF. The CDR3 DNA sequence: TGTGCCAGCAGCCAGGGACTGACCGAAACGCAGTATTTT.